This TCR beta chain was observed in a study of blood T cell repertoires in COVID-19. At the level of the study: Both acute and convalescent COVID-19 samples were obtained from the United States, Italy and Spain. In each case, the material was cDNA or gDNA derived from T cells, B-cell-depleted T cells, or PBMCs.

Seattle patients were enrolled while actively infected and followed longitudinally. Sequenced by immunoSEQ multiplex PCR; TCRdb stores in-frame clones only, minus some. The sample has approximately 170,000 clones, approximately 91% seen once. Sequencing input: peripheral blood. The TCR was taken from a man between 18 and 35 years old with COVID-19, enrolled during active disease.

CDR3 loop: CASSLGLAIYEQYF. In DNA, the CDR3 is TGTGCCAGCAGCCTGGGACTAGCTATCTACGAGCAGTACTTC. V is TRBV11-2 and J is TRBJ2-7, with 9 bases that match TRBD2. The germline CDR1 and CDR2 sequences are SGHAT and FQNNGV. The CDR3 has 14 residues. After removal of 5 bases from V and 3 bases from J, the junction contained 5 bases not matched to a gene. Complete variable domain (other parts from reference TRBV11-2 and TRBJ2-7): EAGVAQSPRYKIIEKRQSVAFWCNPISGHATLYWYQQILGQGPKLLIQFQNNGVVDDSQLPKDRFSAERLKGVDSTLKIQPAKLEDSAVYLCASSLGLAIYEQYFGPGTRLTVT.